A single sample gave rise to the 5 T cell receptor beta chains below, sequenced in a study of cytomegalovirus exposure and HLA in healthy donors. The primer mix had 60 Vbeta and 13 Jbeta primers. Profiled with immunoSEQ multiplex PCR; TCRdb holds only in-frame clones, not every one. This repertoire shows some 130,000 clones, roughly two thirds found once; its top ten account for around 1.6%. Source material: PBMCs. Receptors originate from a man under 40 in good health and CMV-seropositive.

The J gene is TRBJ2-1, the V gene TRBV5-1, with 11 bases aligning to TRBD2. With 5 bases clipped from V and 3 bases from J, the junction kept 4 bases outside the gene matches. The CDR3 has 15 residues. CDR1 SGHRS and CDR2 YFSETQ come from the germline V gene. The CDR3 region has the DNA TGCGCCAGCAGACGACTAGCGGGAAACTACAATGAGCAGTTCTTC. Amino acids: CASRRLAGNYNEQFF.

V is TRBV5-6 and J is TRBJ2-1, with 10 bases identical to TRBD1. The CDR3 sequence is 16 residues long. Germline lookup yields CDR1 SGHDT and CDR2 YYEEEE. J was trimmed by 8 bases and V by 4 bases; bases with no gene match: 12. CDR3 sequence (DNA): TGTGCCAGCAGCGAGTACGACAGGGGGCGAGCCCATGAGCAGTTCTTC. Amino acids: CASSEYDRGRAHEQFF.

The chain employs TRBV9 and TRBJ1-1, with 7 bases matching TRBD1. V dropped 4 bases and J dropped 4; count of bases not matched to a gene: 13. The germline CDR1 and CDR2 sequences are SGDLS and YYNGEE. The CDR3 has 16 residues. The CDR3 DNA reads as TGTGCCAGCAGCCCCACCGGGAGGGGGCCTCTCACTGAAGCTTTCTTT. Protein product: CASSPTGRGPLTEAFF.

The chain combines TRBV7-9 with TRBJ1-5; 9 bases map to TRBD1. The CDR3 has 15 residues. V lost 5 bases, J lost 7 bases, and 9 bases stayed unmatched. Looked up from germline, CDR1 is SEHNR and CDR2 is FQNEAQ (reference sequence). Here the CDR3 DNA reads TGTGCCAGCAGCGCAGGGACAGGGCCAGGCCAGCCCCAGCATTTT. Translated: CASSAGTGPGQPQHF.

CDR3 bases: TGTGCCAGCAGCTTGGTGGCTAGCTACAATGAGCAGTTCTTC. Translated: CASSLVASYNEQFF. The rearrangement joins TRBV5-6 to TRBJ2-1; D unclear. The V gene's germline CDR1 is SGHDT and CDR2 YYEEEE. The CDR3 runs to 14 residues. V was cut by 0 bases and J by 3 bases, with 7 bases left in between.